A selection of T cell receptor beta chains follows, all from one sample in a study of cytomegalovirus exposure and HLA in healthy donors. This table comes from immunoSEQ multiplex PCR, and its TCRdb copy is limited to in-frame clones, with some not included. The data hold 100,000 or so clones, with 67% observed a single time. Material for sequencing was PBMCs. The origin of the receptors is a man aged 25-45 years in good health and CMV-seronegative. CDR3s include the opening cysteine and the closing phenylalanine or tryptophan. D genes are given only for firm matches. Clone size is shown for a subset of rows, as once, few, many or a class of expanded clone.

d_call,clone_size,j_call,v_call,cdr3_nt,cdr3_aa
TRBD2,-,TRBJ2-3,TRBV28,TGTGCCAGCAGGGGGGGAGGGTCAAACACAGATACGCAGTATTTT,CASRGGGSNTDTQYF
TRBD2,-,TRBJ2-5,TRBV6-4,TGTGCCAGCCTGCGGGGGAGGGGCGGGAAAGGAGAGACCCAGTACTTC,CASLRGRGGKGETQYF
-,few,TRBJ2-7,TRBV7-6,TGTGCCAGCAGCTCGTATGTGTCCTCCTACGAGCAGTACTTC,CASSSYVSSYEQYF
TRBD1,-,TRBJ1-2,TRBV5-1,TGCGCCAGCAGCTCGGGGACAGCCTATGGCTACACCTTC,CASSSGTAYGYTF
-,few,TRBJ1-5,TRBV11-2,TGTGCCAGCAGCCCCGGGACACTGAATCAGCCCCAGCATTTT,CASSPGTLNQPQHF
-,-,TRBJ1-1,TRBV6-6,TGTGCCAGCAGTATCAGGGTGAACACTGAAGCTTTCTTT,CASSIRVNTEAFF
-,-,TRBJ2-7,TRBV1,TGCACCAGCAGCCAAGCTTGTACAGGGCCCTCCTACGAGCAGTACTTC,CTSSQACTGPSYEQYF
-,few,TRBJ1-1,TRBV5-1,TGCGCCAGCAGCTTGACGACAGGGAACACTGAAGCTTTCTTT,CASSLTTGNTEAFF
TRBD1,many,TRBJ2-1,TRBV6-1,TGTGCCAGCAGTCTACCGGGACAGGGGAGGAATGAGCAGTTCTTC,CASSLPGQGRNEQFF
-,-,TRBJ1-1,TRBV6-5,TGTGCCAGCAGTTATGGGCTCGGGAAAAACACTGAAGCTTTCTTT,CASSYGLGKNTEAFF
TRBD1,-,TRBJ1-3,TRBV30,TGTGCCTGGGAGACGGACAGGGGGCCCGGAAACACCATATATTTT,CAWETDRGPGNTIYF
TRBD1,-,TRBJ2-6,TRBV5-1,TGCGCCAGCAGCTGGAGACAGGGAAGTGGGGCCAACGTCCTGACTTTC,CASSWRQGSGANVLTF
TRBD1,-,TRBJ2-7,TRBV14,TGTGCCAGCAGCCAATCTCTGGGACAGGGCTACGAGCAGTACTTC,CASSQSLGQGYEQYF
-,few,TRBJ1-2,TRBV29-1,TGCAGCGTTGAAGAAGGTGACAGCAACTATGGCTACACCTTC,CSVEEGDSNYGYTF
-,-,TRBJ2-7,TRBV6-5,TGTGCCAGCAATCGAAGGGGTAAAGACGAGCAGTACTTC,CASNRRGKDEQYF
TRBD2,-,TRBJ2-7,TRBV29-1,TGCAGCGTGGGGGGGGCTAGCGGGGGACCCCCCTACGAGCAGTACTTC,CSVGGASGGPPYEQYF
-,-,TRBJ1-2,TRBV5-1,TGCGCCAGCAGCCTACGGGACAACGATGGCTACACCTTC,CASSLRDNDGYTF
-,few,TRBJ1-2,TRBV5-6,TGTGCCAGCAGCTCACAGGGAAGGAGCGCTGGCTACACCTTC,CASSSQGRSAGYTF
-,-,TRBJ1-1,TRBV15,TGTGCCACCAGCAGAGTATTGAGGATGAACACTGAAGCTTTCTTT,CATSRVLRMNTEAFF
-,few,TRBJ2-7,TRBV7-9,TGTGCCAGCAGCTTATCAGGGGTCAGCACCTACGAGCAGTACTTC,CASSLSGVSTYEQYF
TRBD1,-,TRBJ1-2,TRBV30,TGTGCCTGGGGAACAGGGGGCGATCTCTATGGCTACACCTTC,CAWGTGGDLYGYTF
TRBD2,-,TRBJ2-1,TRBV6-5,TGTGCCAGCAGACGAACTGGACTAGCGGTCAATGAGCAGTTCTTC,CASRRTGLAVNEQFF
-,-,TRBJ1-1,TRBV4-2,TGTGCCAGCAGCCAAGAGGAAGGACAGACGAACACTGAAGCTTTCTTT,CASSQEEGQTNTEAFF
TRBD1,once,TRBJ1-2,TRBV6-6,TGTGCCAGCAGTTACGGACAGGGGGCCTATGGCTACACCTTC,CASSYGQGAYGYTF
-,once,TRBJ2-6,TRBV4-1,TGCGCCGGGGGACACGGCGGATCTGGGGCCAACGTCCTGACTTTC,CAGGHGGSGANVLTF
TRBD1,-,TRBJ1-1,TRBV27,TGTGCCAGTCGACAGGGTGTGAACACTGAAGCTTTCTTT,CASRQGVNTEAFF
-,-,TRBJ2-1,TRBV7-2,TGTGCCAGCAGTCATGGCACGGGGTACAATGAGCAGTTCTTC,CASSHGTGYNEQFF